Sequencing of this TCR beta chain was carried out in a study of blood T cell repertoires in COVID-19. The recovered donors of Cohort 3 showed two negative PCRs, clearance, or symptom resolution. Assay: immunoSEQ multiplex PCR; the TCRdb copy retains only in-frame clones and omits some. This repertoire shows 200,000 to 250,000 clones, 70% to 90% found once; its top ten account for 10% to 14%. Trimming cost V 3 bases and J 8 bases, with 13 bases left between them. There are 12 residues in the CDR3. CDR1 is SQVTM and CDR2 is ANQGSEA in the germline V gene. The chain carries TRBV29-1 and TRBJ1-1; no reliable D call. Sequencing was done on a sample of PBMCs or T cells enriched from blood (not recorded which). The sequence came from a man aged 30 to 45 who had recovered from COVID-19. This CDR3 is CSVDIGRGEAFF. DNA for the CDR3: TGCAGCGTTGACATTGGGCGGGGAGAAGCTTTCTTT.